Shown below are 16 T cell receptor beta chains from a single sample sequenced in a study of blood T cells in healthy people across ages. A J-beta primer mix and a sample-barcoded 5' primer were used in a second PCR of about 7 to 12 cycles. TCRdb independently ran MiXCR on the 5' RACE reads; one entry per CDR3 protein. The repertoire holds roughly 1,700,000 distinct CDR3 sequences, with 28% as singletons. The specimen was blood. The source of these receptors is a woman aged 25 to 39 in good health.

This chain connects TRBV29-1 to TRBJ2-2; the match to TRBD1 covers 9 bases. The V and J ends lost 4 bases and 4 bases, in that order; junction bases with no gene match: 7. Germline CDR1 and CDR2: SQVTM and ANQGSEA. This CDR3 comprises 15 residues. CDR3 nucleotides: TGCAGCGTTGCGGGGACAGGGACGACCACCGGGGAGCTGTTTTTT. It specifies CSVAGTGTTTGELFF.

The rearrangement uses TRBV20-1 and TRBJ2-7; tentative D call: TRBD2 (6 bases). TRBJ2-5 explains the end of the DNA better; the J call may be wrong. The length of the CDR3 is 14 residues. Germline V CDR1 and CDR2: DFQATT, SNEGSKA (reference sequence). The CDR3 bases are TGCAGTGCCCCCCGGAGGGCCCTGCTGTTGACCCAGTACTTC. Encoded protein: CSAPRRALLLTQYF.

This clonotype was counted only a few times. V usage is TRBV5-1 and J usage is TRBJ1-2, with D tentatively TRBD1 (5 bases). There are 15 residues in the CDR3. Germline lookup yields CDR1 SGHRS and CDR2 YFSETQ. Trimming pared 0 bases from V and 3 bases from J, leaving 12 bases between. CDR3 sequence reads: CASSLGGTDHYGYTF. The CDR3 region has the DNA TGCGCCAGCAGCTTGGGTGGGACGGACCACTATGGCTACACCTTC.

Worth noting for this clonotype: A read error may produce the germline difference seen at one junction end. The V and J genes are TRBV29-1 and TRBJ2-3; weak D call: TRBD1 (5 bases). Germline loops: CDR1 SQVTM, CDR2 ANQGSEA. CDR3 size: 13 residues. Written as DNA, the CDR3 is TGCAGCGGTGCGCAGGGATGGGCAGATGCGCAGTATTTT. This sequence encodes CSGAQGWADAQYF.

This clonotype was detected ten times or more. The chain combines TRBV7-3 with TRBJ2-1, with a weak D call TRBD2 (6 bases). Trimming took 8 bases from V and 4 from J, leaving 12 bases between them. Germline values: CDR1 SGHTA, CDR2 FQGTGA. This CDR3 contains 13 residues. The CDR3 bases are TGTGCCAGCTCAGCAGGGAGGTACAATGAGCAGTTCTTC. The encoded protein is CASSAGRYNEQFF.

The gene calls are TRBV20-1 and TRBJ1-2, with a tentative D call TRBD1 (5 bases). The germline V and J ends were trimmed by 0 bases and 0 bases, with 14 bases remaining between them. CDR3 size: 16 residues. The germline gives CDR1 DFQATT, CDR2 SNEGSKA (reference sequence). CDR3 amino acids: CSARDRGEASNYGYTF. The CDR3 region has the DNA TGCAGTGCTAGAGATAGAGGGGAGGCTTCTAACTATGGCTACACCTTC.

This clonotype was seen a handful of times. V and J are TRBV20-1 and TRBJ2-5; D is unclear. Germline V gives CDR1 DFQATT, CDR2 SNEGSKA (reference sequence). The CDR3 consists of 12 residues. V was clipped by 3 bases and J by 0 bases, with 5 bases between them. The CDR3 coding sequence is TGCAGTGCTAGCACTAACCAAGAGACCCAGTACTTC. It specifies CSASTNQETQYF.

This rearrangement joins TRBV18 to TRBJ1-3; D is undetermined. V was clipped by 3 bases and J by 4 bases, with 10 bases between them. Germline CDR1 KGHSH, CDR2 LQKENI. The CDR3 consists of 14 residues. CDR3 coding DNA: TGTGCCAGCTCACCCGACGGGCTCGGAAACACCATATATTTT. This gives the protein CASSPDGLGNTIYF.

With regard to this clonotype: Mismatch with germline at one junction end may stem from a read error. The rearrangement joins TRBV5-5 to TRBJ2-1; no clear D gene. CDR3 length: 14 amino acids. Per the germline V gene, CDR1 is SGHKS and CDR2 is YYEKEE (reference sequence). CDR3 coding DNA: TGTGTCAGCAGCCCCGGGCCCATAGTAAATGAGCAGTTCTTC. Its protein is CVSSPGPIVNEQFF.

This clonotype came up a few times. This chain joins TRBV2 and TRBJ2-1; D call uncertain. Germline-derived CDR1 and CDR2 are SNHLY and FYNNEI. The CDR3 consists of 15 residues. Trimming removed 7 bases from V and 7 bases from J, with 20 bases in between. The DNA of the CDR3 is TGTGCCAGCACTCAGGAGCAGATTAGGGCTAATGAGCAGTTCTTC. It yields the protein CASTQEQIRANEQFF.

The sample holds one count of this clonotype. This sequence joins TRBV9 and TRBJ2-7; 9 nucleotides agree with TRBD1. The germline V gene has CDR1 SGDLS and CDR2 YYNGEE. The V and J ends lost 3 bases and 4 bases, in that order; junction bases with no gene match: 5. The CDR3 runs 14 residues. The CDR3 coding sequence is TGTGCCAGCAGCGGCGCGACAGGGGGTTACGAGCAGTACTTC. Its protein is CASSGATGGYEQYF.

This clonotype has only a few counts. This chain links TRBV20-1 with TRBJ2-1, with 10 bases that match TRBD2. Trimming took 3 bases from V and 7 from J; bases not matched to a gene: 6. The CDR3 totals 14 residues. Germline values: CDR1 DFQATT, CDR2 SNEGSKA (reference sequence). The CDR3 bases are TGCAGTGCTAGTGCACTAGCGGGGTGGAATGAGCAGTTCTTC. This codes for CSASALAGWNEQFF.

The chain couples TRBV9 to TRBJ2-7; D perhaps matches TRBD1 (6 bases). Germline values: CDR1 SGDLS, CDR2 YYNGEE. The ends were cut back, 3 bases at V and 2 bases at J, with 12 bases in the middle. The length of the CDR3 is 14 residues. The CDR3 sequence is CASSARQDPYEQYF. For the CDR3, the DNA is TGTGCCAGCAGCGCGCGACAGGACCCCTACGAGCAGTACTTC.

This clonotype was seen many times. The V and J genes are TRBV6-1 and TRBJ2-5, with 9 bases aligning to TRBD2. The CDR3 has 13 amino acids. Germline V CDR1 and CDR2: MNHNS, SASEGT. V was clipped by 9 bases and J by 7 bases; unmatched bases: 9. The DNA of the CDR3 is TGTGCCAGTGCAGCTAGCGGGGACCGGACCCAGTACTTC. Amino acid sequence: CASAASGDRTQYF.

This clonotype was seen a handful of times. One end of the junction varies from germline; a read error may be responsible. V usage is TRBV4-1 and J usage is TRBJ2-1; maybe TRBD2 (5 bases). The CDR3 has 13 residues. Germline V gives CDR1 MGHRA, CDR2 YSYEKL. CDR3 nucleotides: TGCGCCAGCAGCCCTGACTATTACAATGGGCAGTTCTTC. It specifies CASSPDYYNGQFF.

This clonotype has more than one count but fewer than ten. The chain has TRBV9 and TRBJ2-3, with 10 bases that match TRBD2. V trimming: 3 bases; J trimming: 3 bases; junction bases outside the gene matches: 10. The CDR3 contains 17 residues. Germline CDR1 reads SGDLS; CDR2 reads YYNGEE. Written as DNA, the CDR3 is TGTGCCAGCAGCGCTCCTATAGCGGGGGGAGATACAGATACGCAGTATTTT. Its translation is CASSAPIAGGDTDTQYF.